The subject of this entry is one T cell receptor beta chain. What it binds is unknown. Looked up from germline, CDR1 is SGHRS and CDR2 is YFSETQ. Trimming cost V 3 bases and J 0 bases; bases outside gene matches: 10. The CDR3 covers 17 residues. The record originates from a study of cytomegalovirus exposure and HLA in healthy donors. Study information: In terms of ancestry, the Caucasian-associated cluster contained 75% to 90% of the approximately 380 genotyped donors.

Study-wide results and limits: Across donors, most TCRs were seen rarely, yet some public ones were widespread. No immune exposure information besides CMV serostatus was available. The analysis excluded some indistinguishable V segments, including TRBV6-2 and TRBV6-3.

Primers for the PCR totalled 60 Vbeta and 13 Jbeta. TCRdb keeps only in-frame clones here, not all; method: immunoSEQ multiplex PCR. The sample holds 130,000 to 150,000 clones, 77% seen once. The sequence derives from a woman between 50 and 59 years old in good health and CMV-seronegative. The source material was PBMCs. The chain couples TRBV5-1 to TRBJ2-3; 7 bases align to TRBD1. DNA for the CDR3: TGCGCCAGCAGCTCCGGGACAGTGGCTTCTAGCACAGATACGCAGTATTTT. Its protein is CASSSGTVASSTDTQYF.